These 19 T cell receptor beta chains share one sample of origin, sequenced in a study of early T cells in non-severe SARS-CoV-2 infection. TCRdb called the 5' RACE reads again in MiXCR, with one record for every CDR3 protein. The table includes some 39,000 distinct CDR3 sequences, less than 8.5% detected once. The sample taken for sequencing was whole blood. The receptor set was obtained from an adult who was a healthcare worker with PCR-confirmed SARS-CoV-2 infection or an uninfected control (not recorded which).

This clonotype appeared many times. The CDR3 protein is CAISESGTGADFNTEAFF. The CDR3 DNA reads as TGTGCCATCAGTGAGTCAGGGACAGGGGCGGATTTTAACACTGAAGCTTTCTTT. This chain joins TRBV10-3 and TRBJ1-1, with 10 bases identical to TRBD1. CDR3 length equals 18 residues. V was clipped by 0 bases and J by 2 bases; unmatched bases: 9. Germline V CDR1 and CDR2: ENHRY, SYGVKD.

This clonotype was observed many times. This sequence joins TRBV18 and TRBJ1-2, with TRBD1 matching over 11 bases. Unmatched junction bases numbered 16, after V lost 6 bases and J lost 7 bases. Per the germline V gene, CDR1 is KGHSH and CDR2 is LQKENI. CDR3 length: 17 residues. DNA for the CDR3: TGTGCCAGCTCGCCCAGGGAAGGACAGGGGGCAGTCGGTGGCTACACCTTC. Protein product: CASSPREGQGAVGGYTF.

This clonotype was seen a handful of times. This chain links TRBV7-6 with TRBJ2-7, with D maybe TRBD2 (6 bases). V dropped 0 bases and J dropped 6 bases, with 9 bases sitting between them. The CDR3 is 13 residues long. Germline loops: CDR1 SGHVS, CDR2 FNYEAQ. CDR3 loop: CASSLAEGREQYF. CDR3 in DNA: TGTGCCAGCAGCTTAGCGGAGGGGCGCGAGCAGTACTTC.

This clonotype appeared a few times. This chain joins TRBV19 and TRBJ1-5, with TRBD1 identical over 8 bases. Germline V gives CDR1 LNHDA, CDR2 SQIVND (reference sequence). V was clipped by 5 bases and J by 6 bases; unmatched bases: 12. The CDR3 contains 16 residues. CDR3 protein: CASSSPRTGSTQPQHF. The CDR3 coding sequence is TGTGCCAGTAGTTCCCCTCGGACAGGGTCTACTCAGCCCCAGCATTTT.

The chain links TRBV7-9 to TRBJ2-5; maybe TRBD2 (5 bases). Germline V gene sequence: CDR1 SEHNR, CDR2 FQNEAQ (reference sequence). V lost 5 bases and J lost 4, with 17 bases in between. There are 15 residues in the CDR3. The CDR3: CASSPTGVVGETQYF. The CDR3 bases are TGTGCCAGCAGCCCCACCGGGGTCGTAGGAGAGACCCAGTACTTC.

This clonotype came up many times. The rearrangement links TRBV20-1 to TRBJ2-5, with TRBD2 matching 9 bases. Germline V gene lookup returns CDR1 DFQATT and CDR2 SNEGSKA (reference sequence). CDR3 size: 14 residues. The CDR3 nucleotides are TGCAGCTTCCATAGCGGGGGAGTTGCGGAGACCCAGTACTTC. As protein: CSFHSGGVAETQYF.

This clonotype has more than one count but fewer than ten. The chain employs TRBV7-2 and TRBJ2-7; 7 nucleotides line up with TRBD2. CDR3 length: 14 residues. With 4 bases clipped from V and 7 bases from J, the junction kept 10 bases outside the gene matches. Germline V gene data show CDR1 as SGHTA and CDR2 as FQGNSA. This CDR3 reads CASSSPYLGGEQYF. The CDR3 DNA is TGTGCCAGCAGCTCCCCCTACCTCGGGGGGGAGCAGTACTTC.

This clonotype was counted many times. The rearrangement uses TRBV5-1 and TRBJ1-1; weak D call: TRBD1 (6 bases). Trimming removed 1 base from V and 0 bases from J, with 16 bases in between. Germline CDR1 SGHRS, CDR2 YFSETQ. The CDR3 runs to 17 residues. CDR3 DNA sequence: TGCGCCAGCAGCTTGATCAGGGGTGAGGGATTGAACACTGAAGCTTTCTTT. Translation: CASSLIRGEGLNTEAFF.

The V and J genes are TRBV28 and TRBJ2-5, with D hard to call. CDR3 size: 15 residues. Trimming stripped 6 bases from V and 4 bases from J, with 18 bases between. Germline V gene data show CDR1 as MDHEN and CDR2 as SYDVKM. The CDR3 spells CASSPRGVGRETQYF. The CDR3 bases are TGTGCCAGCAGCCCCCGTGGGGTCGGTAGAGAGACCCAGTACTTC.

This clonotype was recorded many times. The V call is TRBV6-6, the J call TRBJ2-1; 13 bases align to TRBD2. Trimming took 0 bases from V and 8 from J; bases not matched to a gene: 4. CDR1 and CDR2 (germline): MNHNY, SVGAGI (reference sequence). CDR3 size: 16 residues. The CDR3 nucleotides read TGTGCCAGCAGTTACTCGGGGACTAGCGGGGCCTATGAGCAGTTCTTC. Its protein is CASSYSGTSGAYEQFF.

This sequence joins TRBV12-5 and TRBJ1-1; tentative D call: TRBD1 (5 bases). The CDR3 contains 11 residues. Germline CDR1 and CDR2: LGHNT and FRNRAP. V lost 4 bases, J lost 6 bases, and 6 bases lay in between. The CDR3 coding sequence is TGTGCTAGTGGTTGGGGGTCTGAAGCTTTCTTT. This sequence encodes CASGWGSEAFF.

This clonotype was detected many times. The chain links TRBV20-1 to TRBJ1-5; the D gene is possibly TRBD1 (5 bases). Germline V lookup: CDR1 DFQATT, CDR2 SNEGSKA (reference sequence). There are 14 residues in the CDR3. The ends were cut back, 6 bases at V and 2 bases at J, with 14 bases in the middle. This chain's CDR3 is CSAGDFFGNQPQHF. The CDR3 nucleotides are TGCAGTGCGGGGGACTTTTTTGGCAATCAGCCCCAGCATTTT.

The chain has TRBV18 and TRBJ2-5; D unclear. V lost 3 bases, J lost 1 base, and 9 bases lay in between. The CDR3 is 14 residues long. Germline V lookup: CDR1 KGHSH, CDR2 LQKENI. The CDR3 spells CASSPTIGQETQYF. The CDR3 bases are TGTGCCAGCTCACCGACCATAGGCCAAGAGACCCAGTACTTC.

The V gene is TRBV5-6, the J gene TRBJ2-7, with a weak D call TRBD1 (5 bases). Germline assignment: CDR1 SGHDT and CDR2 YYEEEE. The length of the CDR3 is 13 residues. The V gene lost 4 bases and the J gene lost 2 bases, with 10 bases spanning the gap. CDR3 DNA sequence: TGTGCCAGCAGCCCAGGACATGCCTACGAGCAGTACTTC. This encodes CASSPGHAYEQYF. The variable domain in full, with the rest retrieved from reference TRBV5-6 and TRBJ2-7, is DAGVTQSPTHLIKTRGQQVTLRCSPKSGHDTVSWYQQALGQGPQFIFQYYEEEERQRGNFPDRFSGHQFPNYSSELNVNALLLGDSALYLCASSPGHAYEQYFGPGTRLTVT.

The chain couples TRBV7-8 to TRBJ2-5; TRBD2 matches 7 bases. The junction had 1 base not matched to a gene; V was cut back by 4 bases and J by 2 bases. Looked up from germline, CDR1 is SGHVS and CDR2 is FQNEAQ. The CDR3 loop spans 13 amino acids. CDR3 sequence (DNA): TGTGCCAGCAGCTCGGGACTACAAGAGACCCAGTACTTC. It specifies CASSSGLQETQYF.

In regard to this clonotype: A much larger clone sits a single nucleotide away, making a read error possible. The rearrangement links TRBV23-1 to TRBJ1-4; no clear D. TRBV23-1 is flagged as an ORF with uncertain function. V lost 7 bases, J lost 5 bases, and 23 bases lay in between. The CDR3 has 17 amino acids. CDR3 region: CASTHAFSTGSNEKLFF. CDR3 nucleotides: TGCGCCAGCACTCATGCATTCTCGACGGGTTCCAATGAAAAACTGTTTTTT.

This clonotype was detected only a few times. V and J are TRBV3-1 and TRBJ2-7, with 11 bases identical to TRBD1. There are 13 residues in the CDR3. Germline values: CDR1 LGHDT, CDR2 YNNKEL (reference sequence). The ends lost 5 bases at V and 6 bases at J; junction bases unmatched: 3. In DNA, the CDR3 is TGTGCCAGCAGCGCCGGGACAGGGGGCGAGCAGTACTTC. Translating gives CASSAGTGGEQYF.

This clonotype occurred a few times. The genes are TRBV10-3 and TRBJ1-6; 7 bases are shared with TRBD1. The J segment lost 5 bases and the V segment lost 6 bases, leaving 4 bases of the junction unmatched. Germline lookup yields CDR1 ENHRY and CDR2 SYGVKD. The CDR3 runs to 14 residues. In DNA, the CDR3 is TGTGCCATCAGCCCCGGGACAGATAATTCACCCCTCCACTTT. Encoded protein: CAISPGTDNSPLHF.

In this sample, this clonotype turned up a few times. This chain links TRBV10-3 with TRBJ2-5; 8 bases agree with TRBD1. The V and J ends lost 6 bases and 4 bases, in that order; junction bases with no gene match: 1. The CDR3 runs 12 residues. From germline, CDR1 is ENHRY and CDR2 SYGVKD. The CDR3 loop is CAIRDRGETQYF. CDR3 sequence (DNA): TGTGCCATCAGAGACAGGGGAGAGACCCAGTACTTC.